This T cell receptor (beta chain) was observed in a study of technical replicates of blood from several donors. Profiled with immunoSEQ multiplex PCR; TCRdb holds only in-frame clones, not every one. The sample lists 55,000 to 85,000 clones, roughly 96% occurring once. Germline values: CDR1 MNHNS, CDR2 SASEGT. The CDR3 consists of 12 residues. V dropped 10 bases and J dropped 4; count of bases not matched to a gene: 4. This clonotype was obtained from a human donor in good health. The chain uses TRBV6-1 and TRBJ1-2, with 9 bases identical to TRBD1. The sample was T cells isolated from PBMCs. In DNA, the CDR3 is TGTGCCACCGCGGACAGGGGCTATGGCTACACCTTC. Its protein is CATADRGYGYTF.